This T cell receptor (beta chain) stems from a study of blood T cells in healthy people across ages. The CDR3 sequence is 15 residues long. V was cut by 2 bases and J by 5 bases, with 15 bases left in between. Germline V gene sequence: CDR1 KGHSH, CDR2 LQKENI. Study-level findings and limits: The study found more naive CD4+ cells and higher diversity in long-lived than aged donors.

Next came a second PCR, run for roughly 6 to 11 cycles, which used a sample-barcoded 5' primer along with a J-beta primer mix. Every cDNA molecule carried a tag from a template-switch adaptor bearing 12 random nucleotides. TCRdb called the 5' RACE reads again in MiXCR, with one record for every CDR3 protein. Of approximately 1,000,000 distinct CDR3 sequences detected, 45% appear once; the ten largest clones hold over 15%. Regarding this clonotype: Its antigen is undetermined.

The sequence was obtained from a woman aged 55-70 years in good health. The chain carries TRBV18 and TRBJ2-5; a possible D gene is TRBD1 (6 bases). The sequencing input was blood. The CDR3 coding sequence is TGTGCCAGCTCACCATCCCGGGACACACCGGAGACCCAGTACTTC. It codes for CASSPSRDTPETQYF. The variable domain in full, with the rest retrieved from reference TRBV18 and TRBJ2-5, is NAGVMQNPRHLVRRRGQEARLRCSPMKGHSHVYWYRQLPEEGLKFMVYLQKENIIDESGMPKERFSAEFPKEGPSILRIQQVVRGDSAAYFCASSPSRDTPETQYFGPGTRLLVL.